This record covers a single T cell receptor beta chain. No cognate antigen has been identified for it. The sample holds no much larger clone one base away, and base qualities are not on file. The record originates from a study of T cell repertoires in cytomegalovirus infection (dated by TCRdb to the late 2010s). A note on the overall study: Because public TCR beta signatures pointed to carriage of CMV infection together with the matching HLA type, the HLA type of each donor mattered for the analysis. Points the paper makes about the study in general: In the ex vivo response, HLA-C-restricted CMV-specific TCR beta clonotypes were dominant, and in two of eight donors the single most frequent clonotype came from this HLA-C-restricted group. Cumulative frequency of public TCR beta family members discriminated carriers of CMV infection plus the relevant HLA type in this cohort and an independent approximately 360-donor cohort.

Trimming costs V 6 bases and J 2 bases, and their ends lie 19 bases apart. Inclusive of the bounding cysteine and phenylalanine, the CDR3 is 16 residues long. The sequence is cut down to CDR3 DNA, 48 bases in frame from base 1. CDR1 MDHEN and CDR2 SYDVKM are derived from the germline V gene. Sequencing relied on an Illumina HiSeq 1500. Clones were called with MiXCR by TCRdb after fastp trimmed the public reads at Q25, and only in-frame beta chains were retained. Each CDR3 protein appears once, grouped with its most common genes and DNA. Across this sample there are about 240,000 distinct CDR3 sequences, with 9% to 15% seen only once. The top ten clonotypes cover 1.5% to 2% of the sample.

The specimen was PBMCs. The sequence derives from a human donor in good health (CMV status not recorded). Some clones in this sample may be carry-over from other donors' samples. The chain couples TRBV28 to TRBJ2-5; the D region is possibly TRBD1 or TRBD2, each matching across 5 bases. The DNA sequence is TGTGCCAGCAGCCCCACTTTGGGGGTTCGGCAAGAGACCCAGTACTTC. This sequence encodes CASSPTLGVRQETQYF.